This T cell receptor beta chain was recovered during a study of blood T cells in healthy people across ages. Sample-barcoded 5' priming and a J-beta primer mix drove a second PCR of 7 to 11 cycles. TCRdb independently ran MiXCR on the 5' RACE reads; one entry per CDR3 protein. Of hundreds of thousands of distinct CDR3 sequences listed, 47% are singletons. The CDR3 extends over 14 amino acids. The germline V gene encodes CDR1 SNHLY and CDR2 FYNNEI. The chain carries TRBV2 and TRBJ2-5; TRBD1 matches at 8 bases. The DNA end is more similar to TRBJ2-7, so the J call may be wrong. Sequences were obtained from blood. The TCR comes from a man older than 75 in good health. The CDR3 coding sequence is TGTGCCAGCAGTGACCGACAGGGGAGGAACGAGCAGTACTTC. Its translation is CASSDRQGRNEQYF.